This T cell receptor beta chain stems from a study of glioma-infiltrating T cells after dendritic cell vaccination. V lost 5 bases, J lost 4 bases, and 5 bases stayed unmatched. CDR3 length equals 14 residues. Germline V lookup: CDR1 SGHAT, CDR2 FQNNGV. Blood PBMC samples: pre-vaccination, two weeks post third vaccination, and at tumor progression. The data were produced by immunoSEQ multiplex PCR, yet TCRdb's version contains in-frame clones alone and is incomplete. The table shows 93,000 or so clones, with 81% occurring only once. This receptor was obtained from a human donor with glioblastoma. This material consisted of blood, taken before dendritic cell vaccination. The chain carries TRBV11-2 and TRBJ2-7; TRBD1 matches at 10 bases. Written as DNA, the CDR3 is TGTGCCAGCAGCGACGGGACAGGGGCATACGAGCAGTACTTC. Protein product: CASSDGTGAYEQYF.